What follows are 15 T cell receptor beta chains derived from one specimen sequenced in a study of regulatory T cells in long-lasting Graves disease. To make TCR beta libraries, researchers used iRepertoire HTBI primers and Arm-PCR of CDR3 regions. TCRdb recomputed calls from the multiplex PCR reads with MiXCR, one row per CDR3 protein. The sample consists of 510,000 or so distinct CDR3 sequences, around 12% of them appearing once. Described time point: newly diagnosed GD, antithyroid drugs for less than 3 months. Construction of the TCR library relied on RNA isolated from PBMCs. The same sample was also studied in work on T cells in Graves' hyperthyroidism and ophthalmopathy.

The sample consisted of peripheral blood mononuclear cells (PBMCs), taken at new diagnosis, from a patient treated with antithyroid drugs. The receptors come from a woman aged 25 to 39 with Graves disease.

In its sample, this clonotype was seen once. V usage is TRBV5-1 and J usage is TRBJ2-5; D call uncertain. CDR3 size: 13 residues. Per the germline V gene, CDR1 is SGHRS and CDR2 is YFSETQ. V was trimmed by 1 base and J by 4 bases, leaving 8 bases between them. The CDR3 DNA follows: TGCGCCAGCAGCTTGTTTCCGGTAGAGACCCAGTACTTC. Translation: CASSLFPVETQYF.

Of note for this clonotype: A much more abundant neighbour one base away suggests this may be a read error. V gene TRBV27 combines with J gene TRBJ2-2; 8 bases match TRBD1. Germline V gene data show CDR1 as MNHEY and CDR2 as SMNVEV (reference sequence). V gave up 8 bases and J gave up 0 bases; unmatched junction bases: 20. The CDR3 extends over 20 amino acids. As DNA, the CDR3 is TGTGCCAGCCACCCCATACAGGGGGAACCCCAGAAACCGAACACCGGGGAGCTGTTTTTT. The encoded protein is CASHPIQGEPQKPNTGELFF.

This clonotype was seen a handful of times. The gene calls are TRBV30 and TRBJ1-2; no definite D call. The V end was cut by 2 bases, the J end by 0 bases, with 4 bases between. Germline CDR1 is GTSNPN and CDR2 is SVGIG (reference sequence). This CDR3 has 12 amino acids. In DNA form, the CDR3 reads TGTGCCTGGAGTCCAGCTAACTATGGCTACACCTTC. Amino acids: CAWSPANYGYTF.

On this clonotype: A far more abundant clone sits one base away, making this likely a read error. V gene TRBV30 combines with J gene TRBJ2-7; D ambiguous. The ends were cut back, 5 bases at V and 7 bases at J, with 12 bases in the middle. Germline assignment: CDR1 GTSNPN and CDR2 SVGIG (reference sequence). CDR3 length: 11 residues. CDR3 in DNA: TGTGCCTGGGATCAGTACAATGAGCAGTACTTC. It encodes CAWDQYNEQYF.

Ten or more counts support this clonotype. As DNA, the CDR3 is TGCAGCGCCCAGCCAGGGAGCGGTCAGCCCCAGCATTTT. It yields the protein CSAQPGSGQPQHF. This chain joins TRBV29-1 and TRBJ1-5; a possible D gene is TRBD1 (5 bases). Trimming took 7 bases from V and 6 from J, leaving 16 bases between them. The CDR3 spans 13 residues. Looked up from germline, CDR1 is SQVTM and CDR2 is ANQGSEA.

This clonotype came up many times. J is TRBJ2-5 and V is TRBV20-1, with 7 bases aligning to TRBD2. V trimming: 1 base; J trimming: 5 bases; junction bases outside the gene matches: 7. Looked up from germline, CDR1 is DFQATT and CDR2 is SNEGSKA (reference sequence). This CDR3 is 14 amino acids long. The CDR3 reads CSARGTSAGETQYF. The CDR3 coding sequence is TGCAGTGCTAGAGGAACTAGCGCGGGGGAGACCCAGTACTTC.

The table lists this clonotype with many counts. This sequence joins TRBV28 and TRBJ2-1, with 14 bases identical to TRBD2. Germline V CDR1 and CDR2: MDHEN, SYDVKM. J gave up 8 bases and V 4 bases, and 4 bases lay outside the gene matches. CDR3 length: 15 residues. CDR3 region: CASSSGTSGSHEQFF. The CDR3 bases are TGTGCCAGCAGTTCCGGGACTAGCGGGAGCCATGAGCAGTTCTTC.

This clonotype was counted between two and nine times. V is TRBV25-1 and J is TRBJ1-2, with unresolved D. CDR3 size: 12 residues. V shed 4 bases and J shed 4 bases, with 7 bases lying between them. Germline V gene data show CDR1 as MGHDK and CDR2 as SYGVNS. CDR3 bases: TGTGCCAGCAGTGCTACAGCCTATGGCTACACCTTC. Translated, it gives CASSATAYGYTF.

This clonotype was picked up a small number of times. The rearrangement links TRBV6-2 or TRBV6-3 to TRBJ1-2; D remains ambiguous. The V end lost 8 bases, the J end lost 4 bases, and 14 bases lay between the germline ends. The CDR3 sequence is 13 residues long. CDR1 MNHEY and CDR2 SVGEGT come from the germline V gene. The CDR3 loop is CASSNNRLYGYTF. The DNA of the CDR3 is TGTGCCAGCTCCAATAATAGACTCTATGGCTACACCTTC.

This clonotype appeared a few times. The V gene is TRBV5-1, the J gene TRBJ2-1, with 7 bases fitting TRBD2. The CDR3 has 15 amino acids. Looked up from germline, CDR1 is SGHRS and CDR2 is YFSETQ. Trimming at V came to 0 bases and at J to 3 bases, leaving 3 bases not matched to a gene. CDR3 sequence: CASSLASGDYNEQFF. The CDR3 bases are TGCGCCAGCAGCTTGGCTAGCGGAGACTACAATGAGCAGTTCTTC. The variable domain in full, with the rest retrieved from reference TRBV5-1 and TRBJ2-1, is KAGVTQTPRYLIKTRGQQVTLSCSPISGHRSVSWYQQTPGQGLQFLFEYFSETQRNKGNFPGRFSGRQFSNSRSEMNVSTLELGDSALYLCASSLASGDYNEQFFGPGTRLTVL.

This clonotype was seen repeatedly, ten times or more. The chain carries TRBV2 and TRBJ1-3; D unclear. Trimming removed 8 bases from V and 0 bases from J, with 11 bases in between. The V gene's germline CDR1 is SNHLY and CDR2 FYNNEI. The CDR3 length is 14 residues. CDR3: CASGRTLSGNTIYF. In DNA, the CDR3 is TGTGCCAGCGGGAGGACGCTCTCTGGAAACACCATATATTTT. The variable domain in full, with the rest retrieved from reference TRBV2 and TRBJ1-3, is EPEVTQTPSHQVTQMGQEVILRCVPISNHLYFYWYRQILGQKVEFLVSFYNNEISEKSEIFDDQFSVERPDGSNFTLKIRSTKLEDSAMYFCASGRTLSGNTIYFGEGSWLTVV.

This clonotype was seen ten or more times. V usage is TRBV7-9 and J usage is TRBJ2-1, with 7 bases lining up with TRBD2. Trimming took 3 bases from V and 8 from J; bases not matched to a gene: 7. Looked up from germline, CDR1 is SEHNR and CDR2 is FQNEAQ (reference sequence). This CDR3 has 14 residues. CDR3 sequence: CASSFSGGLDEQFF. In DNA, the CDR3 is TGTGCCAGCAGCTTTTCGGGAGGTTTGGATGAGCAGTTCTTC. The full variable domain, its missing parts supplied by reference TRBV7-9 and TRBJ2-1, is DTGVSQNPRHKITKRGQNVTFRCDPISEHNRLYWYRQTLGQGPEFLTYFQNEAQLEKSRLLSDRFSAERPKGSFSTLEIQRTEQGDSAMYLCASSFSGGLDEQFFGPGTRLTVL.

This clonotype has just a few counts. The rearrangement uses TRBV24-1 and TRBJ2-1; 7 bases are a match to TRBD2. CDR1 is KGHDR, CDR2 SFDVKD, per germline. This CDR3 contains 16 residues. J lost 2 bases, V lost 3 bases, and 6 bases had no gene match. For the CDR3, the DNA is TGTGCCACCAGTGATCCGCGGGCGGGGGCCTACAATGAGCAGTTCTTC. It codes for CATSDPRAGAYNEQFF.

The rearrangement links TRBV15 to TRBJ1-1, with D perhaps matching TRBD1 (5 bases). CDR3 length: 13 amino acids. V lost 5 bases, J lost 5 bases, and 12 bases lay in between. Looked up from germline, CDR1 is LNHNV and CDR2 is YYDKDF (reference sequence). In DNA, the CDR3 is TGTGCCACCAGCGCCGGAGGGGTTACTGAAGCTTTCTTT. Residues: CATSAGGVTEAFF.

Points on this clonotype: With a much larger clone just one base away, this may be a read error. Since the CDR3 does not end with the conserved phenylalanine or tryptophan, this likely comes from a read error. This sequence joins TRBV7-3 and TRBJ2-1, with TRBD1 identical over 8 bases. This CDR3 comprises 15 residues. Germline CDR1 and CDR2: SGHTA and FQGTGA. V dropped 6 bases and J dropped 7; count of bases not matched to a gene: 11. CDR3 bases: TGTGCCAGCAGATTATCAGGGGGCATGGGAAATGAGCAGTTCCTC. Translating it yields CASRLSGGMGNEQFL.